This TCR beta chain stems from a study of T cells after yellow fever vaccination. Study-level findings and limits: Bulk-population clonotypes that are abundant could appear as contaminants in FACS-sorted repertoires.

The 5'RACE template-switching step produced TCR cDNA and added a universal primer site and UMIs. In TCRdb, the 5' RACE reads were re-called with MiXCR into one record per CDR3 protein. Altogether around 310,000 distinct CDR3 sequences are present, 3% to 4.5% being singletons, with the ten largest covering about a quarter. The CDR3 has 13 amino acids. Germline V gene data show CDR1 as SGDLS and CDR2 as YYNGEE. Trimming removed 3 bases from V and 5 bases from J; junction bases left unmatched: 0. Concerning this clonotype itself: Its specificity is unknown.

This TCR derives from a man aged 18 to 30 who received the YFV17D yellow fever vaccine. The chain carries TRBV9 and TRBJ2-5, with 11 bases matching TRBD2. The sample in question was PBMCs, obtained on the day of the yellow fever booster vaccination. CDR3 in amino acids: CASSGTSGETQYF. Here the CDR3 DNA reads TGTGCCAGCAGCGGGACTAGCGGGGAGACCCAGTACTTC.